This T cell receptor (beta chain) was recovered during a study of a mutant IDH1 vaccine in newly diagnosed glioma. Study-level information: Patients underwent eight vaccinations, which took place in weeks 1, 3, 5, 7, 11, 15, 19 and 23. Patients got their first vaccination 4-6 weeks after radiotherapy alone, or with temozolomide cycles. Every participant had undergone radiotherapy, temozolomide, or both before, and most underwent both. Study findings and constraints: Apparently unrelated to pseudoprogression were changes in the top peripheral T cell clonotypes.

Points on this clone: Its cognate antigen is unknown.

The length of the CDR3 is 17 residues. V lost 5 bases and J lost 0, with 17 bases in between. From germline, CDR1 is SGHVS and CDR2 FNYEAQ. Regarding time point: week 5, during vaccination. Vaccination used 300 ug of mutant IDH1 20-mer peptide per dose, with topical imiquimod. This table comes from immunoSEQ multiplex PCR, and its TCRdb copy is limited to in-frame clones, with some not included. The sample holds tens of thousands of clones, less than 85% seen once. The receptor's source is a woman in her late teens or twenties with glioma. Some clones in this sample may be carry-over from other donors' samples. Sequenced material: PBMCs, taken from a glioma patient whose treatment included an IDH1 peptide vaccine. This sequence joins TRBV7-6 and TRBJ1-3; a possible D gene is TRBD1 (6 bases). CDR3 nucleotides: TGTGCCAGCAGCCACGGGGGGCCAGGGAGCTCTGGAAACACCATATATTTT. It specifies CASSHGGPGSSGNTIYF.